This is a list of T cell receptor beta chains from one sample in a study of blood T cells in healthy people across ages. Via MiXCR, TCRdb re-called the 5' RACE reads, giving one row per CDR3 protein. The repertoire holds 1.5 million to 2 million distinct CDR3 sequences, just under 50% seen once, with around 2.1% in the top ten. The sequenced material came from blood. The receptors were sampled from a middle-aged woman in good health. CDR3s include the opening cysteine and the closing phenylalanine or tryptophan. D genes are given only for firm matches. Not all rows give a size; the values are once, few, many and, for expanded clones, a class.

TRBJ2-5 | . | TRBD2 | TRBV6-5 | CASSPSTSGDQETQYF | TGTGCCAGCAGTCCCTCGACTAGCGGGGATCAAGAGACCCAGTACTTC
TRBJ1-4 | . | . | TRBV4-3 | CASSSRAGNEKLFF | TGCGCCAGCAGCTCAAGGGCCGGTAATGAAAAACTGTTTTTT
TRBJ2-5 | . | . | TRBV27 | CASSSKGPQETQYF | TGTGCCAGCAGTTCAAAGGGGCCCCAAGAGACCCAGTACTTC
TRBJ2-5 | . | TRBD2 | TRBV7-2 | CASSLTSGDAETQYF | TGTGCCAGCAGCTTAACCAGCGGGGATGCGGAGACCCAGTACTTC
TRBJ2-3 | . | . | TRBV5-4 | CASSFGPWGDTQYF | TGTGCCAGCAGTTTTGGCCCTTGGGGGGATACGCAGTATTTT
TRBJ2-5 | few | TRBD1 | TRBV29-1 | CSSGDRQTGTQYF | TGCAGCTCAGGGGACAGGCAAACGGGGACCCAGTACTTC
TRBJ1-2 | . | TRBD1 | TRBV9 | CASSESEGQGNYGYTF | TGTGCCAGCAGCGAGAGTGAGGGACAGGGTAACTATGGCTACACCTTC
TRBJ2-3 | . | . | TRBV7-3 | CSSSSQFTDTQYF | TGTTCCAGCAGCTCCCAATTCACAGATACGCAGTATTTT
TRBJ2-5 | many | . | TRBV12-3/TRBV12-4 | CASSLPYSQETQYF | TGTGCCAGCAGTTTACCTTACTCCCAAGAGACCCAGTACTTC
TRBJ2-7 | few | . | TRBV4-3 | CASSPDDKGYEQYF | TGCGCCAGCAGCCCGGATGATAAGGGATACGAGCAGTACTTC
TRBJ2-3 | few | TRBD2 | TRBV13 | CASSLLAPTDTQYF | TGTGCCAGCAGCCTACTAGCGCCCACAGATACGCAGTATTTT
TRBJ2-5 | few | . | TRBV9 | CASSHTGGGGETQYF | TGTGCCAGCAGCCATACAGGAGGGGGCGGTGAGACCCAGTACTTC
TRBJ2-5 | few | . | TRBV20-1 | CSARVGGTQYF | TGCAGTGCTAGAGTAGGGGGGACCCAGTACTTC
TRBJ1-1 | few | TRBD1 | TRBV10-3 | CAISESTGRSGNTEAFF | TGTGCCATCAGTGAGTCGACAGGGAGGTCTGGAAACACTGAAGCTTTCTTT
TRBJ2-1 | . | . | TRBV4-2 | CASSPGTGISEQFF | TGTGCCAGCAGCCCAGGGACGGGGATTAGTGAGCAGTTCTTC
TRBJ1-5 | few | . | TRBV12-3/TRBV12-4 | CASSLGPYSNQPQHF | TGTGCCAGCAGCTTGGGGCCGTATAGCAATCAGCCCCAGCATTTT
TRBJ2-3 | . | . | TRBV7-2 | CASSPQWHTDTQYF | TGTGCCAGCAGCCCACAGTGGCACACAGATACGCAGTATTTT
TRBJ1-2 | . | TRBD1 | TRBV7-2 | CASSVPGQGGDGYTF | TGTGCCAGCAGCGTTCCGGGACAGGGCGGGGATGGCTACACCTTC
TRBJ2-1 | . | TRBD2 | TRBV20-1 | CSARDRRGVHEQFF | TGCAGTGCTAGAGATCGGCGGGGGGTCCATGAGCAGTTCTTC
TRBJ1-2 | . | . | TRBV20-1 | CSAREKVHYGYTF | TGCAGTGCTAGAGAGAAGGTTCACTATGGCTACACCTTC
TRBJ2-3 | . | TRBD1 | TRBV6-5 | CASSSGTGRGDTQYF | TGTGCCAGCAGTTCCGGGACAGGGAGAGGGGATACGCAGTATTTT
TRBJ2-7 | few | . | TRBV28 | CASSPPRWHEQYF | TGTGCCAGCAGTCCTCCCAGGTGGCACGAGCAGTACTTC
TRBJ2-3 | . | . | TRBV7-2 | CASSLLRGQNTDTQYF | TGTGCCAGCAGCCTGCTAAGAGGGCAGAACACCGATACGCAGTATTTT
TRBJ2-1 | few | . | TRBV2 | CASTGTAYGYNEQFF | TGTGCCAGCACTGGGACGGCATACGGGTACAATGAGCAGTTCTTC
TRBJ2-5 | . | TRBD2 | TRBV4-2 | CASSQGGASAQTQYF | TGTGCCAGCAGCCAGGGAGGGGCTAGCGCACAGACCCAGTACTTC
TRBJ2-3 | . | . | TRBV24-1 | CATSAPRAASTDTQYF | TGTGCCACCAGTGCCCCCAGGGCAGCAAGCACAGATACGCAGTATTTT
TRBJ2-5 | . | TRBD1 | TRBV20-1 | CSANKGAGETQYF | TGCAGTGCTAATAAGGGGGCCGGAGAGACCCAGTACTTC
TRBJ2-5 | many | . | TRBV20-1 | CSATQGETQYF | TGCAGTGCTACCCAGGGAGAGACCCAGTACTTC
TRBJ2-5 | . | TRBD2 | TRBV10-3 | CAISEPAGGRNEQYF | TGTGCCATCAGTGAACCGGCGGGGGGACGAAATGAGCAGTACTTC
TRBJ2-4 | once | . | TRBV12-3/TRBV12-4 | CASSFSERAKNIQYF | TGTGCCAGCAGTTTTTCTGAGCGGGCCAAAAACATTCAGTACTTC
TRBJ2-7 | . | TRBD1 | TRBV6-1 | CASSVRGLPYEQYF | TGTGCCAGCAGTGTTAGGGGGCTTCCCTACGAGCAGTACTTC
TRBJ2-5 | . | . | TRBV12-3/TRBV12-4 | CASSTLGVRTQYF | TGTGCCAGCAGTACACTAGGGGTAAGGACCCAGTACTTC
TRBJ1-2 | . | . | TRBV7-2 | CASSFRSEIRYGYTF | TGTGCCAGCAGCTTCCGCTCAGAGATTCGGTATGGCTACACCTTC
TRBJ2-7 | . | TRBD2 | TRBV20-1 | CSAVGGRSSYNEQYF | TGCAGTGCGGTCGGGGGGAGAAGCTCCTACAATGAGCAGTACTTC
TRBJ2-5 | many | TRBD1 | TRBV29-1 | CSVEGRQGEGKTQYF | TGCAGCGTTGAAGGGCGACAGGGGGAAGGAAAGACCCAGTACTTC
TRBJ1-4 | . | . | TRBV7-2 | CASSLANLNEKLFF | TGTGCCAGCAGCTTAGCAAACTTGAATGAAAAACTGTTTTTT